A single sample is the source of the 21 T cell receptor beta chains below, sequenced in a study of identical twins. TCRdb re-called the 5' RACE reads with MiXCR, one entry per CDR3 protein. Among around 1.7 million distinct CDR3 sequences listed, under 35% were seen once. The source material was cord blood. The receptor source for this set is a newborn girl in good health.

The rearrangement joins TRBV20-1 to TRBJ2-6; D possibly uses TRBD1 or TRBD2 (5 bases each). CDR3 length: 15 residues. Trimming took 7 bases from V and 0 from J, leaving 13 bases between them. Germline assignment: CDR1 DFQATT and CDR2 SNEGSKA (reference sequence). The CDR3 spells CSVGDPYSGANVLTF. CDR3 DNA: TGCAGTGTGGGGGACCCCTACTCTGGGGCCAACGTCCTGACTTTC.

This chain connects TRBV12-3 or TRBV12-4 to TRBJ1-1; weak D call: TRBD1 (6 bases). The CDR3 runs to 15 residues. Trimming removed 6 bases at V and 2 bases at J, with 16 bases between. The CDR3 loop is CASSPIGTLNTEAFF. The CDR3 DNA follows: TGTGCCAGCAGCCCGATCGGGACACTTAACACTGAAGCTTTCTTT.

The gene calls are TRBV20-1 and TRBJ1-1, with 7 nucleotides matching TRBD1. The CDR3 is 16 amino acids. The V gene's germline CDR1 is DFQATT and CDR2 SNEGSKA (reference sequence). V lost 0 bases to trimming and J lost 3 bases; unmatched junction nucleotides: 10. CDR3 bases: TGCAGTGCTAGAGAGAGTTACAGGGGAGGGGACACTGAAGCTTTCTTT. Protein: CSARESYRGGDTEAFF.

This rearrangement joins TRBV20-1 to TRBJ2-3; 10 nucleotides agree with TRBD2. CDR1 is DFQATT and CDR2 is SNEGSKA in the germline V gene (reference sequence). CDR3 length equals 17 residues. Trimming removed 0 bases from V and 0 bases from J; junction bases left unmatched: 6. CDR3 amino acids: CSARDGGSGRSTDTQYF. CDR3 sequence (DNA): TGCAGTGCTAGAGATGGAGGTAGCGGGAGGAGCACAGATACGCAGTATTTT.

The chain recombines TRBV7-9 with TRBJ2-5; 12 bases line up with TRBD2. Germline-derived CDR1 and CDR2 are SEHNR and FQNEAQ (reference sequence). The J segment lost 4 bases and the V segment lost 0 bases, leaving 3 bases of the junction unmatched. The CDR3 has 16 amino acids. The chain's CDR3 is CASSLALAGGVETQYF. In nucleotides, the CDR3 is TGTGCCAGCAGCTTAGCACTAGCGGGAGGCGTAGAGACCCAGTACTTC.

The CDR3 nucleotides read TGCAGTGCTAGGGAGGGTAACGATGAAAAACTGTTTTTT. Protein product: CSAREGNDEKLFF. This rearrangement joins TRBV20-1 to TRBJ1-4; D is unclear. In germline, CDR1 is DFQATT, CDR2 SNEGSKA (reference sequence). The CDR3 length is 13 residues. Trimming shortened V by 3 bases and J by 6 bases, and 11 bases separated the two germline ends.

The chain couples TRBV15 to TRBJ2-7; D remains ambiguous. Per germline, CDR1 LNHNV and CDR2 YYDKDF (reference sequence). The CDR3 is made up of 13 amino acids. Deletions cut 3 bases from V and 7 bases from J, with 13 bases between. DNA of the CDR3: TGTGCCACCAGCAGTTTTGGGTTTAATGAGCAGTACTTC. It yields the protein CATSSFGFNEQYF.

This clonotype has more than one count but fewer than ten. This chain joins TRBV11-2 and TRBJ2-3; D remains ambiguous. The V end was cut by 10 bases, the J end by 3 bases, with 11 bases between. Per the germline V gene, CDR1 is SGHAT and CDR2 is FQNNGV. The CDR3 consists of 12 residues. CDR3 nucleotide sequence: TGTGCCACACAAAGGGTTACAGATACGCAGTATTTT. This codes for CATQRVTDTQYF.

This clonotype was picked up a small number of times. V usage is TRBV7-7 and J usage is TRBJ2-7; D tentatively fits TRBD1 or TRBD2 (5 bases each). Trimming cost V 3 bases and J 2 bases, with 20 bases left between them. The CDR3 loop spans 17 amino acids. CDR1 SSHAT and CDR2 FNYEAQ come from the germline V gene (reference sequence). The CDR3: CASSFIQARGEPYEQYF. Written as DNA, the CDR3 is TGTGCCAGCAGCTTTATCCAGGCCCGAGGGGAGCCCTACGAGCAGTACTTC.

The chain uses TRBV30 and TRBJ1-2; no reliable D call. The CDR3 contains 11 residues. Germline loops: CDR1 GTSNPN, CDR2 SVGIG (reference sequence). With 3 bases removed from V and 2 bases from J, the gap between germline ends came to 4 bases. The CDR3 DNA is TGTGCCTGGAGCTGGAACTATGGCTACACCTTC. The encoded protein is CAWSWNYGYTF.

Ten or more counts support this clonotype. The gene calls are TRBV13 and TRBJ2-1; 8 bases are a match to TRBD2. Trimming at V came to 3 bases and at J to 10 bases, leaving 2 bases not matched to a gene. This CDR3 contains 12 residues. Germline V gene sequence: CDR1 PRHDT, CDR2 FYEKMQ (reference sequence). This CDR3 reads CASSFSSGEQFF. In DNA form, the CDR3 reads TGTGCCAGCAGCTTTTCTAGCGGGGAGCAGTTCTTC.

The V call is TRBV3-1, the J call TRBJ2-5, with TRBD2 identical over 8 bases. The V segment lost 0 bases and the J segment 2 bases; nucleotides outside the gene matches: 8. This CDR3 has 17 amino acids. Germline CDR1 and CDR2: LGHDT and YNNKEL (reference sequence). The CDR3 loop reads CASSQDPLTSAQETQYF. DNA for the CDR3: TGTGCCAGCAGCCAAGATCCGCTGACTAGCGCACAAGAGACCCAGTACTTC.

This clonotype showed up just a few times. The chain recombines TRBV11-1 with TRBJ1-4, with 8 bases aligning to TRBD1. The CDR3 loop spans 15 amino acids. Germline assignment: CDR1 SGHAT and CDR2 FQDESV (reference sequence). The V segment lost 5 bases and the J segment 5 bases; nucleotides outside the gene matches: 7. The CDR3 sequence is CASSPSPGGNEKLFF. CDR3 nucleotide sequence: TGTGCCAGCAGCCCCAGCCCAGGGGGCAATGAAAAACTGTTTTTT.

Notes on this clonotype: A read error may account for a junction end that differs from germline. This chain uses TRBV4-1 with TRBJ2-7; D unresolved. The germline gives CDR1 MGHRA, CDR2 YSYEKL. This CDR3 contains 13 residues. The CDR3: CAGSQALNNEQYF. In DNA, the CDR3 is TGCGCCGGCAGCCAAGCCCTCAACAACGAGCAGTACTTC.

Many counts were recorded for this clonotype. The CDR3 is CASNRQGYGYTF. CDR3 bases: TGTGCCAGCAACAGACAGGGCTATGGCTACACCTTC. The genes are TRBV12-3 or TRBV12-4 and TRBJ1-2; 7 positions match TRBD1. The CDR3 is 12 residues long. Unmatched junction bases numbered 3, after V lost 7 bases and J lost 4 bases.

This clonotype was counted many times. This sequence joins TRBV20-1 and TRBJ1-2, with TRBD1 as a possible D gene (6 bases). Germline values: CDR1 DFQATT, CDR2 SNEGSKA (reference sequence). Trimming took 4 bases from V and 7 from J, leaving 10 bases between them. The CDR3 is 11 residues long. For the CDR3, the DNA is TGCAGTGCTACGGGACAAGGTGGCTACACCTTC. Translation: CSATGQGGYTF.

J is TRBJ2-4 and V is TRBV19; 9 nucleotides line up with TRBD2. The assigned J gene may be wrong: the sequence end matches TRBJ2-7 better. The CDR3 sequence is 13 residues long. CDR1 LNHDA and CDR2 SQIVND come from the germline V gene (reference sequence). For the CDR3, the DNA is TGTGCCAGTAGTTGGACTAGCGACTACGAGCAGTACTTC. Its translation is CASSWTSDYEQYF.

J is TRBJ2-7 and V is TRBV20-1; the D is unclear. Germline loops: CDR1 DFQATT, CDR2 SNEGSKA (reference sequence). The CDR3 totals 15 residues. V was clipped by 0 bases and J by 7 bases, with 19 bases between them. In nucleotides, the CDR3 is TGCAGTGCTAGAGATCCCCTCTTTGGAGTAGGTGAGCAGTACTTC. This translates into CSARDPLFGVGEQYF.

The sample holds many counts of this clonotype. The CDR3 protein is CASSYSGTGSRGYTF. DNA of the CDR3: TGTGCCAGCAGTTACTCTGGGACAGGGTCTCGTGGCTACACCTTC. The chain is built from TRBV6-5 and TRBJ1-2, with 9 nucleotides matching TRBD1. The germline CDR1 and CDR2 sequences are MNHEY and SVGAGI. The CDR3 loop spans 15 amino acids. V gave up 0 bases and J gave up 7 bases; unmatched junction bases: 6.

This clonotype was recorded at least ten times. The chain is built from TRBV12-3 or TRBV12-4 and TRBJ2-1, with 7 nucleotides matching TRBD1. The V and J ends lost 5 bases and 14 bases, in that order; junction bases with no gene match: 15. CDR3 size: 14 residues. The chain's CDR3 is CASSPRGTASHKFF. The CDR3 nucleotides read TGTGCCAGCAGTCCAAGGGGGACAGCAAGTCATAAGTTCTTC.

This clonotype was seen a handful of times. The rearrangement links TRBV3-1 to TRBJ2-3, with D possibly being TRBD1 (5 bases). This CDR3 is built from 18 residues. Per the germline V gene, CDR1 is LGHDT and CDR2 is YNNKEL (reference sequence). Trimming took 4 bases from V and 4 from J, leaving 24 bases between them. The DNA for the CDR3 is TGTGCCAGCAGCCCGAGCGTGATTCGGGCAGGGCCGTCAGATACGCAGTATTTT. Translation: CASSPSVIRAGPSDTQYF.